This T cell receptor (beta chain) appears in the sequencing data of a study of vaccination and CD4 T cells after COVID-19. Turning to the study itself: The cells in question were stimulated using overlapping spike peptides derived from SARS-CoV-2, HCoV-NL63, HCoV-OC43 and HCoV-229E.

Worth noting for this clonotype: Its antigen is not identified.

Treatment given: approximately 11-day PBMC culture with coronavirus spike peptide pools or control peptides (ViraFEST assay). Germline V gene data show CDR1 as LGHNA and CDR2 as YNFKEQ. This CDR3 comprises 15 residues. With 0 bases removed from V and 5 bases from J, the gap between germline ends came to 11 bases. General study findings and limits: Looking at convalescent patients, a median around 89% of reactive clones were present only post-vaccination. The great majority, 304 of 307 vaccine-specific clones, proved spike mono-reactive in convalescent patients.

The Oncomine TCR Beta short-read assay sequenced DNA from cultured CD4+ T cells. The template was genomic DNA from cultured CD4+ T cells. TCRdb re-called the PCR reads through MiXCR, storing one row per CDR3 protein. The repertoire holds about 19,000 distinct CDR3 sequences, about 60% seen once, with less than 9% in the top ten. The specimen sequenced was CD4+ T cells from blood, cultured in vitro. The sequence was collected from a human donor who had recovered from COVID-19. This chain uses TRBV4-2 with TRBJ1-5; TRBD1 is a possible D gene (5 bases). The CDR3 sequence is CASSQDGGTHQPQHF. The CDR3 coding sequence is TGTGCCAGCAGCCAAGATGGTGGGACCCATCAGCCCCAGCATTTT.